Each of the 15 T cell receptor beta chains below was sequenced from the same sample in a study of brain T cells in children with intractable seizures. Here immunoSEQ multiplex PCR was the method, and the copy in TCRdb shows in-frame clones only, minus some. The sample lists tens of thousands of clones, 95% to 96% occurring once. The material sequenced was peripheral blood, taken at surgery. Source of these receptors: a boy under three years old with focal cortical dysplasia and intractable seizures.

The gene calls are TRBV15 and TRBJ2-5; 8 nucleotides agree with TRBD1. V shed 2 bases and J 5 bases; nucleotides not matched to a gene: 19. The CDR3 contains 19 residues. Germline CDR1 is LNHNV and CDR2 is YYDKDF (reference sequence). As DNA, the CDR3 is TGTGCCACCAGCAGAACCCAAAGGGGTTGGACAGGGACATGGGAGACCCAGTACTTC. It translates to CATSRTQRGWTGTWETQYF.

The chain has TRBV4-2 and TRBJ2-1; TRBD2 agrees at 11 bases. V gave up 4 bases and J gave up 0 bases; unmatched junction bases: 8. The CDR3 consists of 18 residues. Germline V gives CDR1 LGHNA, CDR2 YNFKEQ. This chain's CDR3 is CASSLGLAVSSSYNEQFF. For the CDR3, the DNA is TGTGCCAGCAGCCTGGGACTAGCGGTATCGAGCTCCTACAATGAGCAGTTCTTC.

This clone came up once. Here the CDR3 DNA reads TGTGCCAGCAGCTTAGACAGCTCCTACGAGCAGTACTTC. It yields the protein CASSLDSSYEQYF. The V and J genes are TRBV7-6 and TRBJ2-7; D unclear. CDR1 and CDR2 (germline): SGHVS, FNYEAQ. The V and J ends lost 1 base and 0 bases respectively, with 4 bases between them. This CDR3 is built from 13 residues. The full variable domain, rest sourced from reference TRBV7-6 and TRBJ2-7, is GAGVSQSPRYKVTKRGQDVALRCDPISGHVSLYWYRQALGQGPEFLTYFNYEAQQDKSGLPNDRFSAERPEGSISTLTIQRTEQRDSAMYRCASSLDSSYEQYFGPGTRLTVT.

The chain combines TRBV25-1 with TRBJ1-2, with 7 bases that match TRBD1. The germline V gene encodes CDR1 MGHDK and CDR2 SYGVNS. The V gene end was trimmed by 4 bases and the J gene end by 8 bases; junction bases not matched to a gene: 7. The CDR3 length is 13 residues. The DNA of the CDR3 is TGTGCCAGCAGTGCCAGGGGGGAGTCAGGCTACACCTTC. It codes for CASSARGESGYTF.

This chain uses TRBV25-1 with TRBJ1-6; no clear D gene. The CDR3 runs to 14 residues. Germline V gene sequence: CDR1 MGHDK, CDR2 SYGVNS. Trimming shortened V by 4 bases and J by 8 bases, and 12 bases separated the two germline ends. The CDR3 is CASSALASDSPLHF. The CDR3 DNA sequence: TGTGCCAGCAGTGCATTAGCCTCGGATTCACCCCTCCACTTT.

CDR3 sequence reads: CASSQAQETSRVSYEQYF. For the CDR3, the DNA is TGCGCCAGCAGCCAAGCCCAAGAGACAAGCAGGGTGTCCTACGAGCAGTACTTC. The V gene is TRBV4-1, the J gene TRBJ2-7; tentatively, D is TRBD1 (5 bases). The germline V gene has CDR1 MGHRA and CDR2 YSYEKL. This CDR3 region has 18 residues. Trimming stripped 1 base from V and 1 base from J, with 20 bases between.

V and J are TRBV4-1 and TRBJ1-4; D remains unclear. CDR1 is MGHRA and CDR2 is YSYEKL in the germline V gene. The CDR3 runs to 16 residues. The V end was cut by 3 bases, the J end by 4 bases, with 15 bases between. The CDR3 region is CASSHLLDGLNEKLFF. The DNA for the CDR3 is TGCGCCAGCAGCCACCTGCTCGACGGACTTAATGAAAAACTGTTTTTT.

The V and J genes are TRBV2 and TRBJ2-7; unclear D gene. CDR1 and CDR2 (germline): SNHLY, FYNNEI. Trimming pared 0 bases from V and 3 bases from J, leaving 9 bases between. The CDR3 runs to 14 residues. For the CDR3, the DNA is TGTGCCAGCAGTGAAGCGCTTTGGGGCTACGAGCAGTACTTC. Its translation is CASSEALWGYEQYF.

The V call is TRBV5-4, the J call TRBJ2-1; possibly TRBD1 or TRBD2 for D (7 bases each). CDR1 and CDR2 (germline): SGHNT, YYREEE (reference sequence). This CDR3 spans 17 amino acids. The V end lost 3 bases, the J end lost 7 bases, and 23 bases lay between the germline ends. The CDR3 spells CASSWGATGRGSNEQFF. In DNA, the CDR3 is TGTGCCAGCAGCTGGGGGGCGACAGGGAGGGGATCGAATGAGCAGTTCTTC.

The chain employs TRBV29-1 and TRBJ2-2; 7 positions agree with TRBD1. CDR1 is SQVTM and CDR2 is ANQGSEA in the germline V gene. With 6 bases clipped from V and 1 base from J, the junction kept 8 bases outside the gene matches. CDR3 length: 15 residues. CDR3 sequence reads: CSVLGTAMNTGELFF. For the CDR3, the DNA is TGCAGCGTATTAGGGACAGCGATGAACACCGGGGAGCTGTTTTTT.

This sequence joins TRBV27 and TRBJ1-2, with TRBD1 as a possible D gene (5 bases). Trimming left V 2 bases short and J 0 bases short, with 13 bases between. Germline CDR1 is MNHEY and CDR2 is SMNVEV (reference sequence). This CDR3 spans 16 amino acids. The CDR3 loop reads CASSLGGGIANYGYTF. The CDR3 DNA is TGTGCCAGCAGTTTAGGCGGGGGGATAGCTAACTATGGCTACACCTTC.

V is TRBV5-1 and J is TRBJ2-1; TRBD1 aligns across 7 bases. The CDR3 runs 20 residues. Germline trimming cut 4 bases from V and 0 bases from J; bases unmatched to any gene: 19. Germline CDR1 SGHRS, CDR2 YFSETQ. The CDR3 sequence: CASSQTSGQFFSSSYNEQFF. CDR3 nucleotide sequence: TGCGCCAGCAGCCAAACTTCGGGACAGTTTTTTTCCAGCTCCTACAATGAGCAGTTCTTC. Supplemented by reference TRBV5-1 and TRBJ2-1, the full variable domain reads KAGVTQTPRYLIKTRGQQVTLSCSPISGHRSVSWYQQTPGQGLQFLFEYFSETQRNKGNFPGRFSGRQFSNSRSEMNVSTLELGDSALYLCASSQTSGQFFSSSYNEQFFGPGTRLTVL.

This clone was seen a few times. The rearrangement uses TRBV28 and TRBJ2-7; D is unclear. The CDR3 is 12 amino acids. Per germline, CDR1 MDHEN and CDR2 SYDVKM. The V end was cut by 8 bases, the J end by 1 base, with 9 bases between. The CDR3 sequence: CASERSSYEQYF. In nucleotides, the CDR3 is TGTGCCAGCGAGAGGAGTTCCTACGAGCAGTACTTC. Looking up the rest from reference TRBV28 and TRBJ2-7 gives the full variable domain: DVKVTQSSRYLVKRTGEKVFLECVQDMDHENMFWYRQDPGLGLRLIYFSYDVKMKEKGDIPEGYSVSREKKERFSLILESASTNQTSMYLCASERSSYEQYFGPGTRLTVT.

The V gene is TRBV2, the J gene TRBJ1-5; tentative D call: TRBD1 (5 bases). The CDR3 extends over 17 amino acids. Germline V gene data show CDR1 as SNHLY and CDR2 as FYNNEI. Trimming removed 5 bases from V and 2 bases from J, with 19 bases in between. The DNA of the CDR3 is TGTGCCAGCAGTCTAGGGTGGGGCGTTGTCGGCAATCAGCCCCAGCATTTT. Its translation is CASSLGWGVVGNQPQHF. Full variable domain (rest looked up from reference TRBV2 and TRBJ1-5): EPEVTQTPSHQVTQMGQEVILRCVPISNHLYFYWYRQILGQKVEFLVSFYNNEISEKSEIFDDQFSVERPDGSNFTLKIRSTKLEDSAMYFCASSLGWGVVGNQPQHFGDGTRLSIL.

This clone has a handful of counts. This sequence joins TRBV10-1 and TRBJ1-4; no clear D. The ends were cut back, 3 bases at V and 7 bases at J, with 6 bases in the middle. Germline CDR1 reads WNHNN; CDR2 reads SYGVQD (reference sequence). This CDR3 spans 12 amino acids. CDR3: CASSDQSEKLFF. The CDR3 DNA is TGCGCCAGCAGTGACCAGAGTGAAAAACTGTTTTTT.